Below are 32 T cell receptor beta chains sequenced from a single sample in a study of control samples from healthy donors and cancer patients. Produced via immunoSEQ multiplex PCR; TCRdb's table is partial and in-frame only. The data hold 150,000 to 200,000 clones, with approximately 96% observed a single time. Source material: blood. The origin of the receptors is a woman in her twenties or thirties in good health.

The chain couples TRBV2 to TRBJ2-5, with 9 nucleotides matching TRBD1. This CDR3 is built from 16 residues. V lost 6 bases, J lost 4 bases, and 12 bases stayed unmatched. Germline V gene lookup returns CDR1 SNHLY and CDR2 FYNNEI. This CDR3 reads CASSRNLGQGPETQYF. The DNA of the CDR3 is TGTGCCAGCAGCCGAAACCTCGGACAGGGGCCAGAGACCCAGTACTTC.

This chain's CDR3 is CASSAYTDHGEQYF. DNA of the CDR3: TGCGCCAGCAGCGCGTACACGGACCATGGAGAGCAGTACTTC. The V and J genes are TRBV5-1 and TRBJ2-7; D unresolved. Germline values: CDR1 SGHRS, CDR2 YFSETQ. This CDR3 is 14 amino acids long. V lost 4 bases to trimming and J lost 7 bases, with 18 bases between them.

This clone has just one count. The chain employs TRBV3-1 (or the pseudogene TRBV3-2) and TRBJ1-2, with TRBD1 as a possible D gene (5 bases). The CDR3 runs 14 residues. V lost 1 base and J 1 base, leaving 7 bases between the germline ends. Germline V lookup: CDR1 LGHDT, CDR2 YNNKEL (reference sequence). The CDR3 nucleotides are TGTGCCAGCAGCCAAGTCGGGGGTAACTATGGCTACACCTTC. Residues: CASSQVGGNYGYTF.

The chain joins TRBV30 to TRBJ2-1, with TRBD2 as a possible D gene (6 bases). The length of the CDR3 is 15 residues. The germline V gene encodes CDR1 GTSNPN and CDR2 SVGIG (reference sequence). Deletions cut 3 bases from V and 0 bases from J, with 12 bases between. CDR3 coding DNA: TGTGCCTGGAGACGCCTAGCGCCCTCCTACAATGAGCAGTTCTTC. Amino acids: CAWRRLAPSYNEQFF.

V and J are TRBV9 and TRBJ1-1, with D uncertain. The CDR3 is made up of 14 amino acids. Germline V gene lookup returns CDR1 SGDLS and CDR2 YYNGEE. The V end lost 0 bases, the J end lost 0 bases, and 6 bases lay between the germline ends. The CDR3: CASSVALVNTEAFF. The CDR3 DNA follows: TGTGCCAGCAGCGTAGCTCTGGTGAACACTGAAGCTTTCTTT.

V is TRBV5-6 and J is TRBJ1-4, with 7 bases identical to TRBD1. This CDR3 spans 16 amino acids. Trimming at V came to 4 bases and at J to 7 bases, leaving 13 bases not matched to a gene. CDR1 SGHDT and CDR2 YYEEEE come from the germline V gene. CDR3 sequence: CASSALDRITSEKLFF. In DNA form, the CDR3 reads TGTGCCAGCAGCGCGTTGGACAGGATTACTTCTGAAAAACTGTTTTTT. The full variable domain, completed using reference TRBV5-6 and TRBJ1-4, is DAGVTQSPTHLIKTRGQQVTLRCSPKSGHDTVSWYQQALGQGPQFIFQYYEEEERQRGNFPDRFSGHQFPNYSSELNVNALLLGDSALYLCASSALDRITSEKLFFGSGTQLSVL.

This chain uses TRBV27 with TRBJ2-1; D is ambiguous. The CDR3 extends over 15 amino acids. Germline V lookup: CDR1 MNHEY, CDR2 SMNVEV (reference sequence). V was cut by 2 bases and J by 4 bases, with 12 bases left in between. CDR3 nucleotides: TGTGCCAGCAGTTTAAGCCTCCTCGGATACAATGAGCAGTTCTTC. As protein: CASSLSLLGYNEQFF.

This clone appeared a single time. CDR3 loop: CASKVLGSGTDTQYF. Here the CDR3 DNA reads TGTGCCAGCAAGGTTCTGGGGAGCGGCACAGATACGCAGTATTTT. This rearrangement joins TRBV28 to TRBJ2-3; possible D gene TRBD2, 5 bases. The CDR3 has 15 amino acids. Germline V lookup: CDR1 MDHEN, CDR2 SYDVKM. Trimming shortened V by 7 bases and J by 1 base, and 15 bases separated the two germline ends.

The V gene is TRBV28, the J gene TRBJ1-5; D unclear. The V gene's germline CDR1 is MDHEN and CDR2 SYDVKM. This CDR3 spans 14 amino acids. Trimming pared 7 bases from V and 1 base from J, leaving 11 bases between. In DNA, the CDR3 is TGTGCCAGCATTTCCTCGATAAGCAATCAGCCCCAGCATTTT. Translation gives CASISSISNQPQHF.

The chain couples TRBV30 to TRBJ1-2, with D perhaps matching TRBD1 (6 bases). This CDR3 has 13 amino acids. The ends were cut back, 4 bases at V and 7 bases at J, with 16 bases in the middle. From germline, CDR1 is GTSNPN and CDR2 SVGIG (reference sequence). CDR3 sequence reads: CAWTTGTEAGYTF. CDR3 in DNA: TGTGCCTGGACCACAGGGACCGAGGCTGGCTACACCTTC.

The chain joins TRBV7-6 to TRBJ2-7, with 12 nucleotides matching TRBD2. This CDR3 spans 14 amino acids. CDR1 is SGHVS, CDR2 FNYEAQ, per germline. V shed 5 bases, J shed 8 bases, and the junction held 7 bases outside the gene matches. Here the CDR3 reads CASSPGLAGFKQYF. The DNA of the CDR3 is TGTGCCAGCAGCCCCGGACTAGCGGGGTTCAAGCAGTACTTC.

The chain carries TRBV6-5 and TRBJ2-4; 7 bases agree with TRBD2. The J segment lost 5 bases and the V segment lost 7 bases, leaving 5 bases of the junction unmatched. The CDR3 contains 13 residues. From germline, CDR1 is MNHEY and CDR2 SVGAGI. The chain's CDR3 is CASNPSGENIQYF. The CDR3, as DNA: TGTGCCAGCAACCCGAGCGGGGAAAACATTCAGTACTTC.

J is TRBJ2-3 and V is TRBV5-4; D uncertain. The CDR3 contains 13 residues. The V and J ends lost 1 base and 6 bases respectively, with 9 bases between them. The germline V gene encodes CDR1 SGHNT and CDR2 YYREEE (reference sequence). The CDR3 region is CASSLNPGDTQYF. CDR3 nucleotides: TGTGCCAGCAGCTTGAACCCCGGTGATACGCAGTATTTT.

The chain is built from TRBV6-5 and TRBJ2-1; 7 positions agree with TRBD2. This CDR3 has 15 residues. The V gene end was trimmed by 2 bases and the J gene end by 2 bases; junction bases not matched to a gene: 3. From germline, CDR1 is MNHEY and CDR2 SVGAGI. The CDR3 nucleotides are TGTGCCAGCAGTTACGTCGGGGGGACCTACAATGAGCAGTTCTTC. Translation: CASSYVGGTYNEQFF.

This rearrangement joins TRBV13 to TRBJ2-1; TRBD1 matches at 8 bases. CDR1 is PRHDT, CDR2 FYEKMQ, per germline (reference sequence). The CDR3 covers 15 residues. V dropped 5 bases and J dropped 6; count of bases not matched to a gene: 9. CDR3 bases: TGTGCCAGCAGCGGGCGGGACAGGTGGAGCAATGAGCAGTTCTTC. Protein: CASSGRDRWSNEQFF.

This chain links TRBV6-1 with TRBJ2-1; unclear D gene. V lost 1 base and J 0 bases, leaving 13 bases between the germline ends. Germline V CDR1 and CDR2: MNHNS, SASEGT. This CDR3 contains 17 residues. The CDR3 reads CASSEDSWQNSYNEQFF. The CDR3 nucleotides read TGTGCCAGCAGTGAAGACTCTTGGCAGAACTCCTACAATGAGCAGTTCTTC.

The chain is built from TRBV5-5 and TRBJ2-7, with D possibly TRBD1 on 6 matching bases. V lost 6 bases, J lost 3 bases, and 19 bases lay in between. The CDR3 spans 15 residues. CDR1 and CDR2 (germline): SGHKS, YYEKEE (reference sequence). The chain's CDR3 is CASTTTAGEIYEQYF. The DNA for the CDR3 is TGTGCCAGCACAACGACGGCAGGGGAAATCTACGAGCAGTACTTC.

J is TRBJ1-3 and V is TRBV6-6; no clear D. This CDR3 comprises 15 residues. Germline V gives CDR1 MNHNY, CDR2 SVGAGI (reference sequence). V was pared by 3 bases and J by 0 bases, with 9 bases between. The CDR3 DNA follows: TGTGCCAGCAGTTATTCACAGCACTCTGGAAACACCATATATTTT. It codes for CASSYSQHSGNTIYF.

The chain links TRBV28 to TRBJ2-3; D not certain. V was shortened by 6 bases and J by 2 bases, with 15 bases between the two germline ends. Germline V lookup: CDR1 MDHEN, CDR2 SYDVKM. The CDR3 runs to 15 residues. CDR3: CASRGTHRLTDTQYF. Here the CDR3 DNA reads TGTGCCAGCAGAGGCACCCACCGTCTCACAGATACGCAGTATTTT. Together with reference TRBV28 and TRBJ2-3, the CDR3 gives the full variable domain: DVKVTQSSRYLVKRTGEKVFLECVQDMDHENMFWYRQDPGLGLRLIYFSYDVKMKEKGDIPEGYSVSREKKERFSLILESASTNQTSMYLCASRGTHRLTDTQYFGPGTRLTVL.

This clone has a single count. The gene calls are TRBV5-1 and TRBJ2-5, with D possibly matching TRBD1 (5 bases). Trimming cost V 2 bases and J 3 bases, with 14 bases left between them. The CDR3 has 15 amino acids. Germline values: CDR1 SGHRS, CDR2 YFSETQ. Here the CDR3 DNA reads TGCGCCAGCAGCTTCGAAGGACAAGAAAAAGAGACCCAGTACTTC. As protein: CASSFEGQEKETQYF.

This chain links TRBV20-1 with TRBJ1-6; D is ambiguous. The ends were cut back, 3 bases at V and 10 bases at J, with 16 bases in the middle. The CDR3 is 14 amino acids. The germline V gene has CDR1 DFQATT and CDR2 SNEGSKA (reference sequence). The CDR3 protein is CSASEGGLWSPLHF. The DNA for the CDR3 is TGCAGTGCTAGTGAGGGTGGGCTTTGGTCACCCCTCCACTTT.

The V call is TRBV6-5, the J call TRBJ2-7, with D possibly called TRBD1 or TRBD2 (5 bases each). This CDR3 has 15 residues. V lost 5 bases, J lost 6 bases, and 20 bases lay in between. CDR1 is MNHEY and CDR2 is SVGAGI in the germline V gene. The CDR3 spells CASSRGGQGEREQYF. CDR3 sequence (DNA): TGTGCCAGCAGTCGGGGTGGGCAGGGCGAACGCGAGCAGTACTTC.

The rearrangement joins TRBV7-8 to TRBJ2-7; the D gene is possibly TRBD1 (5 bases). Germline V gene data show CDR1 as SGHVS and CDR2 as FQNEAQ. There are 13 residues in the CDR3. Trimming removed 3 bases at V and 0 bases at J, with 6 bases between. The CDR3 sequence is CASSFDSSYEQYF. CDR3 nucleotide sequence: TGTGCCAGCAGCTTCGACAGCTCCTACGAGCAGTACTTC.

The rearrangement links TRBV6-1 to TRBJ2-5, with D perhaps matching TRBD1 or TRBD2 (6 bases each). Germline lookup yields CDR1 MNHNS and CDR2 SASEGT. Trimming shortened V by 3 bases and J by 5 bases, and 16 bases separated the two germline ends. CDR3 length equals 15 residues. The CDR3 DNA is TGTGCCAGCAGTGAGCGGGGACAAAGAAGGGAGACCCAGTACTTC. Encoded protein: CASSERGQRRETQYF.

This clone was seen a single time. The chain carries TRBV28 and TRBJ1-4; D not certain. In germline, CDR1 is MDHEN, CDR2 SYDVKM. The V end lost 5 bases, the J end lost 0 bases, and 13 bases lay between the germline ends. The CDR3 length is 16 residues. CDR3 sequence: CASSRWTVSTNEKLFF. For the CDR3, the DNA is TGTGCCAGCAGTCGATGGACGGTATCAACTAATGAAAAACTGTTTTTT.

The table lists this clone with a count of one. This sequence joins TRBV5-6 and TRBJ1-1; D may be TRBD1 (6 bases). In germline, CDR1 is SGHDT, CDR2 YYEEEE. The germline V and J ends were trimmed by 0 bases and 4 bases, with 19 bases remaining between them. The CDR3 is 17 amino acids. This CDR3 reads CASSLVSRGRLATEAFF. For the CDR3, the DNA is TGTGCCAGCAGCTTGGTATCTCGGGGGCGCTTGGCCACTGAAGCTTTCTTT. Using reference TRBV5-6 and TRBJ1-1 for the parts outside the CDR3, the full variable domain is DAGVTQSPTHLIKTRGQQVTLRCSPKSGHDTVSWYQQALGQGPQFIFQYYEEEERQRGNFPDRFSGHQFPNYSSELNVNALLLGDSALYLCASSLVSRGRLATEAFFGQGTRLTVV.

The chain is built from TRBV28 and TRBJ1-4; TRBD1 matches at 8 bases. CDR3 size: 14 residues. Germline assignment: CDR1 MDHEN and CDR2 SYDVKM. V lost 7 bases and J lost 3; bases outside the gene matches: 4. The CDR3 reads CASIRGQANEKLFF. CDR3 coding DNA: TGTGCCAGCATTCGGGGACAGGCTAATGAAAAACTGTTTTTT.

The V call is TRBV5-4, the J call TRBJ1-5; 11 bases fit TRBD1. Per germline, CDR1 SGHNT and CDR2 YYREEE (reference sequence). V gave up 4 bases and J gave up 6 bases; unmatched junction bases: 3. The CDR3 runs to 14 residues. The CDR3 protein is CASSAGTGGQPQHF. The CDR3, as DNA: TGTGCCAGCAGCGCCGGGACAGGGGGTCAGCCCCAGCATTTT.

The chain couples TRBV11-3 to TRBJ1-5; D is unclear. The V gene's germline CDR1 is SGHNT and CDR2 YENEEA. This CDR3 is 17 amino acids long. With 1 base removed from V and 3 bases from J, the gap between germline ends came to 16 bases. Here the CDR3 reads CASSLVGRTAVNQPQHF. The CDR3 bases are TGTGCCAGCAGCTTAGTCGGCAGGACGGCGGTCAATCAGCCCCAGCATTTT.

The CDR3 region is CASSLLQVTPGELFF. The CDR3 region has the DNA TGCGCCAGCAGCCTCCTCCAGGTCACACCCGGGGAGCTGTTTTTT. The rearrangement uses TRBV5-1 and TRBJ2-2; D not resolved. The CDR3 is 15 amino acids. V was cut by 4 bases and J by 6 bases, with 16 bases left in between. Germline lookup yields CDR1 SGHRS and CDR2 YFSETQ.

The chain joins TRBV19 to TRBJ1-2; possible D gene TRBD1, 5 bases. CDR3 size: 14 residues. V was cut by 9 bases and J by 3 bases, with 17 bases left in between. CDR1 and CDR2 (germline): LNHDA, SQIVND (reference sequence). CDR3 region: CASHSEGGDYGYTF. CDR3 sequence (DNA): TGTGCCAGCCACAGTGAGGGAGGGGACTATGGCTACACCTTC.

The chain couples TRBV9 to TRBJ1-6; 8 bases match TRBD1. J was trimmed by 6 bases and V by 3 bases; bases with no gene match: 5. The CDR3 runs 15 residues. Germline CDR1 reads SGDLS; CDR2 reads YYNGEE. The CDR3 DNA reads TGTGCCAGCAGCGCCACACAGGGGGGTAATTCACCCCTCCACTTT. Encoded protein: CASSATQGGNSPLHF.